The sequence of this T cell receptor (beta chain) was determined in a study of T cells in Graves' hyperthyroidism and ophthalmopathy. The study, taken as a whole, reports: Through a model of 13 V-J features, ophthalmopathy was separated from stable hyperthyroidism.

The diagnoses drew upon clinical symptoms, serum thyroxine and TRAb, thyroid ultrasound and orbital computed tomography. PBMCs came from roughly 10 ml fresh peripheral blood. This clonotype was seen repeatedly, ten times or more. Antigen: not known. Amplification of TCR beta CDR3 regions was performed using RNA transcripts as template. The HTBI primer set was used in a first-round RT-PCR of the TCR CDR3. TCRdb re-analysed the multiplex PCR reads in MiXCR, keeping a single row per CDR3 protein. The profile covers 300,000 to 450,000 distinct CDR3 sequences, with roughly 20% appearing a single time and 40% taken by the ten largest. The TCR comes from a man aged 18 to 30 with Graves' ophthalmopathy. Sequenced sample: blood.

The CDR3 sequence: CASRPLGGSYNEQFF. For the CDR3, the DNA is TGTGCCAGCAGGCCCCTCGGGGGTAGCTACAATGAGCAGTTCTTC. The chain employs TRBV27 and TRBJ2-1; TRBD2 might be the D (6 bases). Looked up from germline, CDR1 is MNHEY and CDR2 is SMNVEV (reference sequence). Trimming stripped 6 bases from V and 3 bases from J, with 15 bases between. The CDR3 is 15 residues long.